Described below is a single TCR beta chain sequence and its context. Its specificity is unknown. Clones were sequenced by immunoSEQ multiplex PCR, and TCRdb holds only the in-frame ones, with some missing. This table has more than 350,000 clones, 80% to 95% appearing once. This specimen belongs to a study of Ad26.COV2.S vaccination and SARS-CoV-2 variants. Overall study: Of the COV1001 trial arms, the Ad26.COV2.S arm included the donor. Administration of Ad26.COV2.S was intramuscular, either once or twice 56 days apart. Whole-study findings and limits: Measurement of non-spike TCR breadth gave similar results in vaccine and placebo recipients. Compared with placebo recipients, vaccine recipients had higher spike-specific TCR breadth.

Treatment of the sample: some 19 received Ad26.COV2.S at low or high dose, single or two shots; 5 received placebo; per-sample allocation not given. Day 63 following the first vaccine or placebo injection was when the samples were taken. The TCR was taken from a person between 18 and 59 years old who received the Ad26.COV2.S COVID-19 vaccine or a placebo. The sequences come from peripheral blood, collected in a trial of Ad26.COV2.S vaccine versus placebo.

CDR3 DNA: TGTGCCAGTAGTATGTCCGAGTACAATGAGCAGTTCTTC. This translates into CASSMSEYNEQFF. The J gene is TRBJ2-1, the V gene TRBV19; D is unresolved. CDR1 and CDR2 from the germline V gene are LNHDA and SQIVND (reference sequence). The ends were cut back, 3 bases at V and 4 bases at J, with 7 bases in the middle. CDR3 length: 13 residues. The whole variable domain, filled in from reference TRBV19 and TRBJ2-1, reads DGGITQSPKYLFRKEGQNVTLSCEQNLNHDAMYWYRQDPGQGLRLIYYSQIVNDFQKGDIAEGYSVSREKKESFPLTVTSAQKNPTAFYLCASSMSEYNEQFFGPGTRLTVL.